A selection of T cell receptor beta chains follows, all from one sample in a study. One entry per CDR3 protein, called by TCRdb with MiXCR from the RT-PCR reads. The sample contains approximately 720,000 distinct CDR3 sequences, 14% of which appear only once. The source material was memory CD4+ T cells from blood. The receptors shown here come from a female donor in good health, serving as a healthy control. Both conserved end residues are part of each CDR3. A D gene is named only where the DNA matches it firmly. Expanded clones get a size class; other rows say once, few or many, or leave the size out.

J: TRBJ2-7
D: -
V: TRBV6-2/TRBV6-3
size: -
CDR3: CASRTGTPYEQYF
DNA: TGTGCCAGCAGAACCGGGACCCCCTACGAGCAGTACTTC

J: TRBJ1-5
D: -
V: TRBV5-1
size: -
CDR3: CASSLGPENGQQPQHF
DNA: TGCGCCAGCAGCTTGGGCCCCGAAAACGGTCAACAGCCCCAGCATTTT

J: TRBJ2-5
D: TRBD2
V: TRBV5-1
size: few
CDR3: CASSLYGTTKETQYF
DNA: TGCGCCAGCAGCTTGTACGGGACTACCAAGGAGACCCAGTACTTC

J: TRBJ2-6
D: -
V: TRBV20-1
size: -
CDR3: CSAPKSSGANVLTF
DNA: TGCAGTGCTCCGAAGTCTTCTGGGGCCAACGTCCTGACTTTC

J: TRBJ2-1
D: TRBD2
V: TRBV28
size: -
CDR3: CASSVDPSGISYNEQFF
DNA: TGTGCCAGCAGTGTAGACCCTAGCGGGATCTCCTACAATGAGCAGTTCTTC

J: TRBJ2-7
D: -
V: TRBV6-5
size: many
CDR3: CASSLGWTLPLEQYF
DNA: TGTGCCAGCAGTTTGGGTTGGACCCTACCCCTCGAGCAGTACTTC

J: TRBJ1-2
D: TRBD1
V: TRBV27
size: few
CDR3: CASSSTGGISYTF
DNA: TGTGCCAGCAGTTCGACAGGGGGTATAAGCTACACCTTC

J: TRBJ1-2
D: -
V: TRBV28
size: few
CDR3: CASSIPTGSNYGYTF
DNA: TGTGCCAGCAGTATCCCGACAGGTTCTAACTATGGCTACACCTTC

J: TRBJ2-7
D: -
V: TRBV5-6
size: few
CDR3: CASSDGQTYEQYF
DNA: TGTGCCAGCAGCGACGGACAGACCTACGAGCAGTACTTC

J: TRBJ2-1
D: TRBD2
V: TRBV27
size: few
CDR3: CASSSSPGLADYNEQFF
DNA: TGTGCCAGCAGTTCTTCCCCGGGACTAGCGGATTACAATGAGCAGTTCTTC

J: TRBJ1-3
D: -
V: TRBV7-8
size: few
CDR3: CASSLRQAGNTIYF
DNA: TGTGCCAGCAGCTTACGACAGGCTGGAAACACCATATATTTT

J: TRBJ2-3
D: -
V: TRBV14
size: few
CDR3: CASNRPTDTQYF
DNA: TGTGCCAGCAACCGACCCACAGATACGCAGTATTTT

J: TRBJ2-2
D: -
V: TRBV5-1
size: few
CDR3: CASSLWQGNTGELFF
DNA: TGCGCCAGCAGCTTGTGGCAGGGAAACACCGGGGAGCTGTTTTTT

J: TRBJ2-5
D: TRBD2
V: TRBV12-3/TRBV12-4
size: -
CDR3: CASSMNIAGGGTQYF
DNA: TGTGCCAGCAGTATGAACATAGCGGGAGGAGGGACCCAGTACTTC

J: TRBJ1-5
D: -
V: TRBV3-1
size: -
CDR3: CASSLSTGLGQPQHF
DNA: TGTGCCAGCAGCCTCTCCACAGGGTTGGGTCAGCCCCAGCATTTT

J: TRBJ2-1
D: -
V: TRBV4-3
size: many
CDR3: CASSHSPGPHNEQFF
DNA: TGCGCCAGCAGCCATTCCCCCGGGCCCCACAATGAGCAGTTCTTC

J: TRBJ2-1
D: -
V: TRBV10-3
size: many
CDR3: CAISESAGDSSNEQFF
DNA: TGTGCCATCAGTGAATCTGCGGGTGATTCGTCCAATGAGCAGTTCTTC

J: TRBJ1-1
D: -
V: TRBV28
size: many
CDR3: CALRGPGRTEAFF
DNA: TGTGCCTTGCGGGGCCCCGGGAGGACTGAAGCTTTCTTT

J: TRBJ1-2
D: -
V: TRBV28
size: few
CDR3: CASASGASNYGYTF
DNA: TGTGCCAGCGCTAGCGGAGCGAGTAACTATGGCTACACCTTC

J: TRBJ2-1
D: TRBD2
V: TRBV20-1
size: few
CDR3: CSARDAGEARAADEQFF
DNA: TGCAGTGCTAGAGATGCGGGGGAGGCGAGGGCCGCGGATGAGCAGTTCTTC

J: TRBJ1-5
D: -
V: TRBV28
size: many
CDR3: CASSLLNQPQHF
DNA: TGTGCCAGCAGTCTCCTCAATCAGCCCCAGCATTTT

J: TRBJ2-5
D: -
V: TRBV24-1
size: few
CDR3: CATSDFGPGGETQYF
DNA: TGTGCCACCAGTGATTTCGGCCCTGGGGGAGAGACCCAGTACTTC

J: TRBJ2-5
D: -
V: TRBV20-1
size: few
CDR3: CSARSGGPETQYF
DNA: TGCAGTGCTAGGTCAGGGGGGCCGGAGACCCAGTACTTC

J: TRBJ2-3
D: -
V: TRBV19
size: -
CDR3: CASSLTDGTDTQYF
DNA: TGTGCCAGTAGTCTAACGGACGGCACAGATACGCAGTATTTT

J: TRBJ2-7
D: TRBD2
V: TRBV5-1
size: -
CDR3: CASKREDPYEQYF
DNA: TGCGCCAGTAAGCGGGAAGACCCCTACGAGCAGTACTTC

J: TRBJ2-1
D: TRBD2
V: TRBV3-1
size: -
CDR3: CASSQEGRGRALLIF
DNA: TGTGCCAGCAGCCAAGAGGGTCGCGGGAGGGCCCTTTTGATCTTC

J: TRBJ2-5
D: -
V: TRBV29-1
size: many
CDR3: CSVEDGGLRETQYF
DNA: TGCAGCGTTGAAGATGGAGGACTCCGAGAGACCCAGTACTTC

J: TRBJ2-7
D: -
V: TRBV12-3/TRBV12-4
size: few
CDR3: CASSPSPDLTRYEQYF
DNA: TGTGCCAGCAGCCCCTCCCCGGACCTTACCCGATACGAGCAGTACTTC

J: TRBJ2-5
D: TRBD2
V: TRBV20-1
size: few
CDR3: CSARVLAALSETQYF
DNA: TGCAGTGCTAGAGTCCTAGCGGCCCTTAGCGAGACCCAGTACTTC

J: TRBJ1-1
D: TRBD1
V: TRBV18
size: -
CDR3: CASSPLGTGDTEAFF
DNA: TGTGCCAGCTCACCCTTAGGGACAGGGGACACTGAAGCTTTCTTT

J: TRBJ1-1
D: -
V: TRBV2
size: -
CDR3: CASSVEQNTEAFF
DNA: TGTGCCAGCAGTGTAGAGCAGAACACTGAAGCTTTCTTT